One and the same sample provided the 9 T cell receptor beta chains below, sequenced in a study of blood T cells in healthy people across ages (dated by TCRdb to the mid-2010s). Library prep was done by 5' RACE. The instrument was an Illumina HiSeq 2500. A second 7 to 11 cycle PCR used a sample-barcoded 5' primer and a J-beta primer mix. TCRdb reworked the public reads: Q25 trimming with fastp, MiXCR clone assembly, productive beta chains retained. Entries are consolidated by CDR3 protein sequence, retaining the most common genes and DNA. This sample lists approximately 690,000 distinct CDR3 sequences; 58% were detected once. The ten largest clones take up approximately 40% of the sample. The sequenced material came from blood. The receptors come from a man in his 60s in good health.

The V and J genes are TRBV6-5 and TRBJ2-5; D is perhaps TRBD1 (5 bases). Trimming shortened V by 8 bases and J by 5 bases, and 9 bases separated the two germline ends. The CDR3 is made up of 11 amino acids. Germline CDR1 reads MNHEY; CDR2 reads SVGAGI. The CDR3: CASGKGETQYF. CDR3 DNA sequence: TGTGCCAGCGGGAAGGGGGAGACCCAGTACTTC.

This clonotype came up a few times. This chain links TRBV7-2 with TRBJ2-5; 14 bases match TRBD2. Germline loops: CDR1 SGHTA, CDR2 FQGNSA. Trimming took 4 bases from V and 6 from J; bases not matched to a gene: 7. CDR3 length equals 16 residues. CDR3 sequence (DNA): TGTGCCAGCAGCTACGGACTAGCGGGGGGCTCGAAGACCCAGTACTTC. Translated, it gives CASSYGLAGGSKTQYF.

The J gene is TRBJ1-4, the V gene TRBV7-9, with D tentatively TRBD1 (5 bases). Trimming left V 4 bases short and J 5 bases short, with 17 bases between. The CDR3 consists of 16 residues. Germline values: CDR1 SEHNR, CDR2 FQNEAQ (reference sequence). The CDR3 sequence is CASSSLGGEENEKLFF. In nucleotides, the CDR3 is TGTGCCAGCAGCTCCCTCGGGGGGGAAGAGAATGAAAAACTGTTTTTT.

This chain joins TRBV12-5 and TRBJ2-5; D not certain. Germline loops: CDR1 LGHNT, CDR2 FRNRAP. The CDR3 has 14 amino acids. Trimming left V 0 bases short and J 7 bases short, with 12 bases between. CDR3 in DNA: TGTGCTAGTGGTTTGGTCGAGGACCGGCGGACCCAGTACTTC. It is translated as CASGLVEDRRTQYF.

This clonotype has just a few counts. The J gene is TRBJ2-5, the V gene TRBV9; TRBD2 aligns across 10 bases. Trimming at V came to 0 bases and at J to 5 bases, leaving 4 bases not matched to a gene. This CDR3 region has 15 residues. Per germline, CDR1 SGDLS and CDR2 YYNGEE. The CDR3 nucleotides are TGTGCCAGCAGCGTAGAGCGGGGGGGCCGTGAGACCCAGTACTTC. Its protein is CASSVERGGRETQYF. The full variable domain, completed using reference TRBV9 and TRBJ2-5, is DSGVTQTPKHLITATGQRVTLRCSPRSGDLSVYWYQQSLDQGLQFLIQYYNGEERAKGNILERFSAQQFPDLHSELNLSSLELGDSALYFCASSVERGGRETQYFGPGTRLLVL.

The V gene is TRBV11-2, the J gene TRBJ1-2; 7 nucleotides line up with TRBD1. The CDR3 runs 16 residues. From germline, CDR1 is SGHAT and CDR2 FQNNGV. The trim removed 0 bases at V and 6 bases at J, leaving 10 bases unmatched. The chain's CDR3 is CASSLDWGRQGHGYTF. DNA for the CDR3: TGTGCCAGCAGCTTAGATTGGGGAAGACAGGGTCATGGCTACACCTTC. Full variable domain (remainder filled in from reference TRBV11-2 and TRBJ1-2): EAGVAQSPRYKIIEKRQSVAFWCNPISGHATLYWYQQILGQGPKLLIQFQNNGVVDDSQLPKDRFSAERLKGVDSTLKIQPAKLEDSAVYLCASSLDWGRQGHGYTFGSGTRLTVV.

The sample holds one count of this clonotype. This chain joins TRBV7-2 and TRBJ2-1; TRBD2 aligns across 8 bases. CDR3 length: 15 amino acids. With 4 bases clipped from V and 7 bases from J, the junction kept 9 bases outside the gene matches. Germline CDR1 and CDR2: SGHTA and FQGNSA. Here the CDR3 reads CASSSPGGGWNEQFF. CDR3 bases: TGTGCCAGCAGCTCCCCCGGGGGGGGCTGGAATGAGCAGTTCTTC.

The chain has TRBV20-1 and TRBJ2-1; 7 nucleotides line up with TRBD2. Unmatched junction bases numbered 3, after V lost 3 bases and J lost 4 bases. The germline V gene has CDR1 DFQATT and CDR2 SNEGSKA (reference sequence). This CDR3 contains 13 residues. CDR3: CSARAGAYNEQFF. The CDR3 DNA sequence: TGCAGTGCTAGGGCGGGAGCTTACAATGAGCAGTTCTTC.

The V and J genes are TRBV4-1 and TRBJ2-3, with D unresolved. CDR1 and CDR2 from the germline V gene are MGHRA and YSYEKL. Trimming removed 1 base at V and 4 bases at J, with 12 bases between. CDR3 length: 15 residues. DNA for the CDR3: TGCGCCAGCAGCCAAGCCCCGGACCCGGCAGATACGCAGTATTTT. Its protein is CASSQAPDPADTQYF.